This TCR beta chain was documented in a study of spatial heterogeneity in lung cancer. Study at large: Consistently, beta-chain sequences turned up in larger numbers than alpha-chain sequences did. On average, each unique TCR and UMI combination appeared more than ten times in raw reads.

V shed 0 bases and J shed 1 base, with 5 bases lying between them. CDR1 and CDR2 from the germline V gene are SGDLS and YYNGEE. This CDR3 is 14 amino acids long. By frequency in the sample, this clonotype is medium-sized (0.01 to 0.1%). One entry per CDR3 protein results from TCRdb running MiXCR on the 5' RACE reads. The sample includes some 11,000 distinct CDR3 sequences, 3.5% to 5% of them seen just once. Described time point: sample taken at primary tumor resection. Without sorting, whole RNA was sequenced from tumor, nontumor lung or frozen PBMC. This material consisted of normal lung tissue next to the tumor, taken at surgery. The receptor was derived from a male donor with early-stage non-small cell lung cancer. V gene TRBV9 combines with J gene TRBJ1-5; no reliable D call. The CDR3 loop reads CASSVGVSNQPQHF. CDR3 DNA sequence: TGTGCCAGCAGCGTAGGGGTCAGCAATCAGCCCCAGCATTTT.